The 19 T cell receptor beta chains listed next were all sequenced from one sample in a study of blood T cell repertoires in COVID-19. Sequencing was performed with immunoSEQ multiplex PCR; in TCRdb, only in-frame clones are kept and a portion is missing. This sample yields tens of thousands of clones, of which roughly 90% are seen a single time; around 2.3% belongs to the top ten. What was sequenced was peripheral blood. The receptor source for this set is a human donor with active COVID-19. The donor label of this sample is uncertain.

The genes are TRBV6-1 and TRBJ1-2; the match to TRBD1 covers 8 bases. CDR3 length: 16 residues. Germline V CDR1 and CDR2: MNHNS, SASEGT. V shed 0 bases and J 4 bases; nucleotides not matched to a gene: 7. The CDR3 reads CASSEAWTGRVYGYTF. The CDR3, as DNA: TGTGCCAGCAGTGAAGCTTGGACAGGGAGGGTCTATGGCTACACCTTC.

This rearrangement joins TRBV15 to TRBJ2-5; possible D gene TRBD2, 6 bases. Germline lookup yields CDR1 LNHNV and CDR2 YYDKDF (reference sequence). Between the trimmed V and J ends, which lost 4 bases and 4 bases, there was a span of 16 bases. The CDR3 has 15 residues. CDR3 protein: CATSIGLRGGETQYF. In DNA, the CDR3 is TGTGCCACCAGCATTGGGCTGAGGGGAGGAGAGACCCAGTACTTC.

The chain couples TRBV5-1 to TRBJ2-7; TRBD1 matches at 9 bases. This CDR3 has 14 amino acids. The germline gives CDR1 SGHRS, CDR2 YFSETQ. With V trimmed by 0 bases and J by 6 bases, 4 bases remained unmatched. CDR3 nucleotide sequence: TGCGCCAGCAGCTTGGAGGCGACAGGGGGCGAGCAGTACTTC. It translates to CASSLEATGGEQYF.

The CDR3 nucleotides are TGTGCCAGCAGTTACTCCCGGACAGGGGACGAGCAGTACTTC. Protein sequence: CASSYSRTGDEQYF. V usage is TRBV6-6 and J usage is TRBJ2-7; 9 bases align to TRBD1. The CDR3 spans 14 residues. From germline, CDR1 is MNHNY and CDR2 SVGAGI (reference sequence). Unmatched junction bases numbered 2, after V lost 0 bases and J lost 5 bases.

This clone has only one observation. The V call is TRBV28, the J call TRBJ2-3; no clear D gene. Trimming took off 8 bases at V and 0 bases at J, with 6 bases between the two ends. Germline CDR1 reads MDHEN; CDR2 reads SYDVKM. There are 12 residues in the CDR3. The CDR3, as DNA: TGTGCCAGCCGGGTTAGCACAGATACGCAGTATTTT. Its protein is CASRVSTDTQYF.

The V call is TRBV25-1, the J call TRBJ1-3, with 9 bases lining up with TRBD1. J was trimmed by 4 bases and V by 5 bases; bases with no gene match: 9. The germline V gene has CDR1 MGHDK and CDR2 SYGVNS. This CDR3 spans 16 amino acids. The CDR3 DNA reads TGTGCCAGCAGTAAACCCACAGGGGGCCGAGGAAACACCATATATTTT. Encoded protein: CASSKPTGGRGNTIYF.

The rearrangement uses TRBV2 and TRBJ1-5; D is unresolved. With 0 bases removed from V and 0 bases from J, the gap between germline ends came to 12 bases. This CDR3 is built from 17 residues. Per germline, CDR1 SNHLY and CDR2 FYNNEI. The CDR3 loop reads CASSEARPGISNQPQHF. CDR3 sequence (DNA): TGTGCCAGCAGTGAAGCCCGACCGGGAATTAGCAATCAGCCCCAGCATTTT. Filled out from reference TRBV2 and TRBJ1-5, the complete variable domain reads EPEVTQTPSHQVTQMGQEVILRCVPISNHLYFYWYRQILGQKVEFLVSFYNNEISEKSEIFDDQFSVERPDGSNFTLKIRSTKLEDSAMYFCASSEARPGISNQPQHFGDGTRLSIL.

CDR3 residues: CASSHRTGGVNEQFF. The CDR3 DNA follows: TGTGCCAGCAGTCACCGGACAGGGGGCGTCAATGAGCAGTTCTTC. The chain couples TRBV28 to TRBJ2-1; TRBD1 matches 11 bases. Per germline, CDR1 MDHEN and CDR2 SYDVKM. The CDR3 runs 15 residues. The V segment lost 5 bases and the J segment 6 bases; nucleotides outside the gene matches: 6.

This sequence joins TRBV2 and TRBJ2-1, with D possibly TRBD1 on 6 matching bases. Trimming took 8 bases from V and 3 from J, leaving 14 bases between them. CDR1 and CDR2 from the germline V gene are SNHLY and FYNNEI. This CDR3 region has 14 residues. CDR3 DNA: TGTGCCAGCGGCTCCCGACAGGTCTACAATGAGCAGTTCTTC. Its translation: CASGSRQVYNEQFF.

This chain joins TRBV28 and TRBJ2-1; D is ambiguous. Germline-derived CDR1 and CDR2 are MDHEN and SYDVKM. The V end lost 7 bases, the J end lost 9 bases, and 10 bases lay between the germline ends. The CDR3 is 11 amino acids. CDR3 sequence reads: CASTMQAEQFF. The CDR3, as DNA: TGTGCCAGCACCATGCAGGCTGAGCAGTTCTTC. Variable domain in full (rest from reference TRBV28 and TRBJ2-1): DVKVTQSSRYLVKRTGEKVFLECVQDMDHENMFWYRQDPGLGLRLIYFSYDVKMKEKGDIPEGYSVSREKKERFSLILESASTNQTSMYLCASTMQAEQFFGPGTRLTVL.

This sequence joins TRBV6-2 or TRBV6-3 and TRBJ1-4; D is uncertain. V lost 6 bases to trimming and J lost 7 bases, with 21 bases between them. Per germline, CDR1 MNHEY and CDR2 SVGEGT. The CDR3 has 16 amino acids. The CDR3, as DNA: TGTGCCAGCAGCCCCCTACTTCGGCCAGGTCTTGAAAAACTGTTTTTT. It specifies CASSPLLRPGLEKLFF.

This clone has just one count. The chain links TRBV6-2 or TRBV6-3 to TRBJ2-6, with D hard to call. The CDR3 is 15 amino acids. Trimming removed 5 bases from V and 1 base from J, with 9 bases in between. The germline V gene has CDR1 MNHEY and CDR2 SVGEGT. The CDR3 spells CASSASVSGANVLTF. The CDR3, as DNA: TGTGCCAGCAGTGCCTCAGTATCTGGGGCCAACGTCCTGACTTTC.

The chain combines TRBV19 with TRBJ1-5; weak D call: TRBD1 (5 bases). V was shortened by 5 bases and J by 0 bases, with 17 bases between the two germline ends. The CDR3 contains 17 residues. Per the germline V gene, CDR1 is LNHDA and CDR2 is SQIVND (reference sequence). CDR3 protein: CASSFDSEHYSNQPQHF. The CDR3 DNA reads as TGTGCCAGTAGTTTCGACAGTGAACATTATAGCAATCAGCCCCAGCATTTT.

This chain uses TRBV4-1 with TRBJ2-3; D is possibly TRBD1 (5 bases). The CDR3 covers 14 residues. Per germline, CDR1 MGHRA and CDR2 YSYEKL. Trimming cost V 5 bases and J 4 bases, with 13 bases left between them. The CDR3 nucleotides read TGCGCCAGCAGCGACAGTACAACGGCAGATACGCAGTATTTT. Amino acids: CASSDSTTADTQYF.

The CDR3 spells CASSYSPGEQYF. CDR3 coding DNA: TGTGCCAGCAGTTACTCACCGGGCGAGCAGTACTTC. The gene calls are TRBV6-5 and TRBJ2-7; D gene unclear. Trimming shortened V by 0 bases and J by 6 bases, and 6 bases separated the two germline ends. The CDR3 covers 12 residues. Germline V CDR1 and CDR2: MNHEY, SVGAGI.

The chain employs TRBV5-1 and TRBJ2-3, with 10 positions matching TRBD2. CDR1 and CDR2 (germline): SGHRS, YFSETQ. The CDR3 totals 15 residues. V lost 2 bases, J lost 6 bases, and 6 bases stayed unmatched. The CDR3 DNA is TGCGCCAGCAGCTTCAGCGGGGGGGCTGGGGATACGCAGTATTTT. Translating gives CASSFSGGAGDTQYF. Full variable domain (missing parts from reference TRBV5-1 and TRBJ2-3): KAGVTQTPRYLIKTRGQQVTLSCSPISGHRSVSWYQQTPGQGLQFLFEYFSETQRNKGNFPGRFSGRQFSNSRSEMNVSTLELGDSALYLCASSFSGGAGDTQYFGPGTRLTVL.

Worth noting for this clone: One end of the junction varies from germline; a read error may be responsible. The CDR3 here is CASSTAGGPLNF. In DNA, the CDR3 is TGTGCCAGCAGCACAGCGGGGGGGCCCCTGAATTTT. The chain uses TRBV6-5 and TRBJ2-3; TRBD2 aligns across 10 bases. CDR3 length equals 12 residues. CDR1 MNHEY and CDR2 SVGAGI come from the germline V gene.

J is TRBJ2-3 and V is TRBV11-3; 11 bases map to TRBD2. Unmatched junction bases numbered 7, after V lost 5 bases and J lost 3 bases. Germline CDR1 and CDR2: SGHNT and YENEEA. This CDR3 comprises 16 residues. The CDR3 DNA sequence: TGTGCCAGCAGCAACTTAGCGGGGGGGCCAACAGATACGCAGTATTTT. Protein: CASSNLAGGPTDTQYF.

This rearrangement joins TRBV2 to TRBJ1-2; D is ambiguous. The CDR3 has 13 residues. CDR1 and CDR2 from the germline V gene are SNHLY and FYNNEI. The V gene lost 5 bases and the J gene lost 7 bases, with 14 bases spanning the gap. CDR3 in amino acids: CASSRGEGLGYTF. CDR3 in DNA: TGTGCCAGCAGTCGGGGAGAAGGACTTGGCTACACCTTC.